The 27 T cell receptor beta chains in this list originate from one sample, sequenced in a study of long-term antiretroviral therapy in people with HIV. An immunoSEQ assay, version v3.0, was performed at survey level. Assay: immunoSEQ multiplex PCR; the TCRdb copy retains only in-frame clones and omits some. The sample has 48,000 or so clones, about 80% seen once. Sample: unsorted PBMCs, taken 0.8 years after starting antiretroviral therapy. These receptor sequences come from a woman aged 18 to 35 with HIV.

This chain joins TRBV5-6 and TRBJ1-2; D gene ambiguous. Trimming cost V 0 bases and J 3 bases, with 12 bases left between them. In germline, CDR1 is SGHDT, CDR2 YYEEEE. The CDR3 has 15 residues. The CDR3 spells CASSLVGFNDYGYTF. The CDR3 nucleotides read TGTGCCAGCAGCTTGGTAGGGTTTAATGACTATGGCTACACCTTC. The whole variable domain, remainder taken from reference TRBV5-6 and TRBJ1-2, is DAGVTQSPTHLIKTRGQQVTLRCSPKSGHDTVSWYQQALGQGPQFIFQYYEEEERQRGNFPDRFSGHQFPNYSSELNVNALLLGDSALYLCASSLVGFNDYGYTFGSGTRLTVV.

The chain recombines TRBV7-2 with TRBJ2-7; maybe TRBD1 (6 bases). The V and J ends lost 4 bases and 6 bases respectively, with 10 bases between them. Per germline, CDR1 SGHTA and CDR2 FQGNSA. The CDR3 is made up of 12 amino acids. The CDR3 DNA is TGTGCCAGCAGCTCTTTAGGGGGCGAGCAGTACTTC. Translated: CASSSLGGEQYF.

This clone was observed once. The CDR3 nucleotides are TGTGCCAGCAGCAAAGGGGCGCAGGGGGAACAGCCCCAGCATTTT. This gives the protein CASSKGAQGEQPQHF. The rearrangement links TRBV21-1 to TRBJ1-5; the DNA was not used to check the table's D call, TRBD1. TRBV21-1 is recorded as a pseudogene. The CDR3 length is 15 residues.

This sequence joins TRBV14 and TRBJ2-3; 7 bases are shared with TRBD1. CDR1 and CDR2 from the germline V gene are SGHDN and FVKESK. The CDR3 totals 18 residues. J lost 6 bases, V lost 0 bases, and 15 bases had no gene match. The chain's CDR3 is CASSQEGRGPLGADTQYF. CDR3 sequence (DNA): TGTGCCAGCAGCCAAGAAGGAAGGGGGCCATTGGGTGCCGATACGCAGTATTTT. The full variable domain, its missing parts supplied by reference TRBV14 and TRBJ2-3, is EAGVTQFPSHSVIEKGQTVTLRCDPISGHDNLYWYRRVMGKEIKFLLHFVKESKQDESGMPNNRFLAERTGGTYSTLKVQPAELEDSGVYFCASSQEGRGPLGADTQYFGPGTRLTVL.

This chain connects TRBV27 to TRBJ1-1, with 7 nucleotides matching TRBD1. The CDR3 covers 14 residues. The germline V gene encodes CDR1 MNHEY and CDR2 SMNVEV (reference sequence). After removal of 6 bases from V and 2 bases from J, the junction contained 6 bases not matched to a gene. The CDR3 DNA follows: TGTGCCAGCAGCAGGACAGGTTCTAACACTGAAGCTTTCTTT. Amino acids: CASSRTGSNTEAFF.

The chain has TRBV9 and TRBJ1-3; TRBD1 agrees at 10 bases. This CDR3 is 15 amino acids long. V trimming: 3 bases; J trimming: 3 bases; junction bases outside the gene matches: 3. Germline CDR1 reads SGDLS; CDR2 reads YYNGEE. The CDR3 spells CASSGGTGVGNTIYF. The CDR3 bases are TGTGCCAGCAGCGGAGGGACAGGGGTTGGAAACACCATATATTTT.

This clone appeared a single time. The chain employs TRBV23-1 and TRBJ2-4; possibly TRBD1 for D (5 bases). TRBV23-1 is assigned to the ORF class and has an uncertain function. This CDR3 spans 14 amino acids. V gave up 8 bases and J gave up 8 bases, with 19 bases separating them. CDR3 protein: CASERREVGHIQYF. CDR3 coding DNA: TGCGCCAGCGAAAGGCGAGAAGTGGGGCACATTCAGTACTTC.

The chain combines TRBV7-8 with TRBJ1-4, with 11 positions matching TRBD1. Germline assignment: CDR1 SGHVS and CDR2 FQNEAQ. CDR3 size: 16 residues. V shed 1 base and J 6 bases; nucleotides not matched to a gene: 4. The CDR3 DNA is TGTGCCAGCAGCTTAGTACCGGGACAGGGGGATGAAAAACTGTTTTTT. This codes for CASSLVPGQGDEKLFF.

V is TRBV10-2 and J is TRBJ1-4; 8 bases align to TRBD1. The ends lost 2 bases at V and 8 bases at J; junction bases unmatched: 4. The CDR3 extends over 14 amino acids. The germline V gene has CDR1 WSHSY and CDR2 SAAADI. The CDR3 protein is CASSERQGREKLFF. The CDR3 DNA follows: TGCGCCAGCAGTGAGAGACAGGGGAGAGAAAAACTGTTTTTT.

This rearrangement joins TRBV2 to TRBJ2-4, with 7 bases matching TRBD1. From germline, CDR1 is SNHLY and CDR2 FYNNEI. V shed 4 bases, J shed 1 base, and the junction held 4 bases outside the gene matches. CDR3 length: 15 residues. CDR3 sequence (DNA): TGTGCCAGCAGTGGGGACAGCGTGGCCAAAAACATTCAGTACTTC. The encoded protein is CASSGDSVAKNIQYF. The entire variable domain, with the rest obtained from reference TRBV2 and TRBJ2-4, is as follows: EPEVTQTPSHQVTQMGQEVILRCVPISNHLYFYWYRQILGQKVEFLVSFYNNEISEKSEIFDDQFSVERPDGSNFTLKIRSTKLEDSAMYFCASSGDSVAKNIQYFGAGTRLSVL.

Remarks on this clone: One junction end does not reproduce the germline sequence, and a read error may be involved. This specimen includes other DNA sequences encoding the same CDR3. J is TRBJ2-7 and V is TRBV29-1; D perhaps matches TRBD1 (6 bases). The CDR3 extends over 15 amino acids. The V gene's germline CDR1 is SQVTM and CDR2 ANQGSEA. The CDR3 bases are TGCAGCGTGGAAGACGCAAGCAGGGGTTCCTACGAGCAGTACTTC. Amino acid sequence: CSVEDASRGSYEQYF.

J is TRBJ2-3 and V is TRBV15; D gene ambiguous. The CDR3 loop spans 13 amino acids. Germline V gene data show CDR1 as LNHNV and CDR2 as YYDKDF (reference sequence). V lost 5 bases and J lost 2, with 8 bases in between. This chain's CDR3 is CATSGAPTDTQYF. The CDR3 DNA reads TGTGCCACCAGCGGCGCCCCCACAGATACGCAGTATTTT. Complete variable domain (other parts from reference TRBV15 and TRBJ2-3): DAMVIQNPRYQVTQFGKPVTLSCSQTLNHNVMYWYQQKSSQAPKLLFHYYDKDFNNEADTPDNFQSRRPNTSFCFLDIRSPGLGDTAMYLCATSGAPTDTQYFGPGTRLTVL.

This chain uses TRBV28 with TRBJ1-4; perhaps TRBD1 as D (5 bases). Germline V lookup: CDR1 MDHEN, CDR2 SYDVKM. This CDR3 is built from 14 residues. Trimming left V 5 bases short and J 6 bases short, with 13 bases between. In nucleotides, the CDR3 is TGTGCCAGCAGTCTCGACAGTAATGATGAAAAACTGTTTTTT. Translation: CASSLDSNDEKLFF.

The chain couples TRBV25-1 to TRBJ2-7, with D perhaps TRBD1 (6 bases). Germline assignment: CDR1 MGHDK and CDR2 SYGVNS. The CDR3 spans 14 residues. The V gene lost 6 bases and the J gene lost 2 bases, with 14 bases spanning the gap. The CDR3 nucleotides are TGTGCCAGCAGCTGGAGGCAGGGGACCTACGAGCAGTACTTC. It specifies CASSWRQGTYEQYF.

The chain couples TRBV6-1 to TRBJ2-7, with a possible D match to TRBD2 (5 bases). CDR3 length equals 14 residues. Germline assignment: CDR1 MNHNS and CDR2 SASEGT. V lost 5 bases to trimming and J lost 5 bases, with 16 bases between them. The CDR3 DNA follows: TGTGCCAGCAGTCCCGGGCTGGACGGGAACGAGCAGTACTTC. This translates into CASSPGLDGNEQYF.

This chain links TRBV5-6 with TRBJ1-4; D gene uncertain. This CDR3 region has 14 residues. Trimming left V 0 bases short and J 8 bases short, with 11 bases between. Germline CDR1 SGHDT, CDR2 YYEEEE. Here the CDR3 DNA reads TGTGCCAGCAGCTTGGTCTGGGCAAGGGAAAAACTGTTTTTT. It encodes CASSLVWAREKLFF.

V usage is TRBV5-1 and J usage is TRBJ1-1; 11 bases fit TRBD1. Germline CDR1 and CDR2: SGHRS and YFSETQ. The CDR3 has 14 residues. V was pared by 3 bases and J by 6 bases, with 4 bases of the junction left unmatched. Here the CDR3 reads CASSSGQGGPEAFF. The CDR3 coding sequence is TGCGCCAGCAGCTCGGGACAGGGGGGCCCTGAAGCTTTCTTT.

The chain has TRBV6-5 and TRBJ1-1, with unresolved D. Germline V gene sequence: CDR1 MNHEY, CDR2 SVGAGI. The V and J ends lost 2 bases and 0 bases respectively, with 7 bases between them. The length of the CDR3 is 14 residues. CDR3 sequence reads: CASSYTAMNTEAFF. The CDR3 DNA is TGTGCCAGCAGTTACACGGCAATGAACACTGAAGCTTTCTTT.

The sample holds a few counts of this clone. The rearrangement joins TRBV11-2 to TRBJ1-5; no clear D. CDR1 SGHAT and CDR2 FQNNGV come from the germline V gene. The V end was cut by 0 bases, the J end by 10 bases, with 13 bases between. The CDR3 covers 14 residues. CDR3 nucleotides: TGTGCCAGCAGCTTAGACAGTAGCCCGATTCCCCAGCATTTT. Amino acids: CASSLDSSPIPQHF. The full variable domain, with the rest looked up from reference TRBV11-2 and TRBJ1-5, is EAGVAQSPRYKIIEKRQSVAFWCNPISGHATLYWYQQILGQGPKLLIQFQNNGVVDDSQLPKDRFSAERLKGVDSTLKIQPAKLEDSAVYLCASSLDSSPIPQHFGDGTRLSIL.

CDR3 in amino acids: CASSPRDFLGGNTIYF. CDR3 DNA sequence: TGTGCCAGCAGCCCACGAGACTTCCTGGGAGGAAACACCATATATTTT. The chain joins TRBV7-9 to TRBJ1-3, with D uncertain. Trimming shortened V by 5 bases and J by 4 bases, and 18 bases separated the two germline ends. From germline, CDR1 is SEHNR and CDR2 FQNEAQ (reference sequence). This CDR3 region has 16 residues.

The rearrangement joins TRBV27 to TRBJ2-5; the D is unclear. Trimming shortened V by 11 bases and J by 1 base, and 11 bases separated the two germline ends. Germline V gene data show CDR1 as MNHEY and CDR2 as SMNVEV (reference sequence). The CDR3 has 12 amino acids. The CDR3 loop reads CADRPFQETQYF. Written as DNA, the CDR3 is TGTGCCGACCGCCCGTTCCAAGAGACCCAGTACTTC.

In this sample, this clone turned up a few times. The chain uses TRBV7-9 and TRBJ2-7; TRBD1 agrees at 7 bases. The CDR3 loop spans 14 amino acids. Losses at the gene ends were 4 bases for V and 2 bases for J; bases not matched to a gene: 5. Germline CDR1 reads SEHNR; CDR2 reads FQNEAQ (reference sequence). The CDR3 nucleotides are TGTGCCAGCAGCTCAGCAGGGACAGCCTACGAGCAGTACTTC. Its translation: CASSSAGTAYEQYF. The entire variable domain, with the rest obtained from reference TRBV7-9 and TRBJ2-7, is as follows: DTGVSQNPRHKITKRGQNVTFRCDPISEHNRLYWYRQTLGQGPEFLTYFQNEAQLEKSRLLSDRFSAERPKGSFSTLEIQRTEQGDSAMYLCASSSAGTAYEQYFGPGTRLTVT.

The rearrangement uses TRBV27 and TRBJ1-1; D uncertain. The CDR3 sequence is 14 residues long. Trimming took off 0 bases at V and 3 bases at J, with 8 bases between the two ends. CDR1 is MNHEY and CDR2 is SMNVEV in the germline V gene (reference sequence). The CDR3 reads CASSLSWVDTEAFF. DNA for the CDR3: TGTGCCAGCAGTTTATCTTGGGTGGACACTGAAGCTTTCTTT.

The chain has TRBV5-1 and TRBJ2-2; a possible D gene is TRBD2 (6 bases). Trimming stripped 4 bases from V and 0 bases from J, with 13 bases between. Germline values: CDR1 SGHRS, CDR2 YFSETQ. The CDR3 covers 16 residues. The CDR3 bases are TGCGCCAGCAGCCCCTATAGCGGAACGAACACCGGGGAGCTGTTTTTT. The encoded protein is CASSPYSGTNTGELFF.

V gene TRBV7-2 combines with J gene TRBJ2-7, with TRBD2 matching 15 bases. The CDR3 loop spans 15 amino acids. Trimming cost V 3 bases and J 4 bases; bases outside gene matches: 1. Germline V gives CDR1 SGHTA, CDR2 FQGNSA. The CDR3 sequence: CASSFGLAGGYEQYF. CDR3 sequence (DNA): TGTGCCAGCAGCTTCGGACTAGCGGGAGGGTACGAGCAGTACTTC.

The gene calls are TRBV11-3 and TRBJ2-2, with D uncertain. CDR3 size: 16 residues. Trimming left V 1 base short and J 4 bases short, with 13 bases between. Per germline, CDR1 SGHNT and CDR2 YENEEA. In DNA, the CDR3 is TGTGCCAGCAGCTTAGTACCCAGAACCCGCACCGGGGAGCTGTTTTTT. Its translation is CASSLVPRTRTGELFF.

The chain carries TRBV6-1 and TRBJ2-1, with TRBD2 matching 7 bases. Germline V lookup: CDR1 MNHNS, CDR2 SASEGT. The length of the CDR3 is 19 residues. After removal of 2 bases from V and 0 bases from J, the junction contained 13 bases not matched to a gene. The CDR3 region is CASSESFREARSSYNEQFF. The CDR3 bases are TGTGCCAGCAGTGAATCCTTCCGGGAGGCTCGGAGCTCCTACAATGAGCAGTTCTTC.